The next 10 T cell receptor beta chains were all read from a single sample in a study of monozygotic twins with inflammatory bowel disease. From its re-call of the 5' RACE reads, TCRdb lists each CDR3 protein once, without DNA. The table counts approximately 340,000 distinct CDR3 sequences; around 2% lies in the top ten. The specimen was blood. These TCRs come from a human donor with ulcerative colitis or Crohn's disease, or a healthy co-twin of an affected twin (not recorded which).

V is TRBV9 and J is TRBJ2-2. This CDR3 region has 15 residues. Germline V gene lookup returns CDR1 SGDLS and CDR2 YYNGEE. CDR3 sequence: CASSVLTDGTGELFF.

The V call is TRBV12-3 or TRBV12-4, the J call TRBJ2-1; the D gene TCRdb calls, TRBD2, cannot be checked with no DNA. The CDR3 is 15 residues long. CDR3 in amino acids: CASSLGTSKVRRRIF.

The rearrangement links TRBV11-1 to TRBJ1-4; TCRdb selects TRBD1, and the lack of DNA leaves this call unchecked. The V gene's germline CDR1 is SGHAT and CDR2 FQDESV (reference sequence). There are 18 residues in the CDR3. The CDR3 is CASSSTTQGKVPNEKLFF. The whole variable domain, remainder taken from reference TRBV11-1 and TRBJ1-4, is EAEVAQSPRYKITEKSQAVAFWCDPISGHATLYWYRQILGQGPELLVQFQDESVVDDSQLPKDRFSAERLKGVDSTLKIQPAELGDSAMYLCASSSTTQGKVPNEKLFFGSGTQLSVL.

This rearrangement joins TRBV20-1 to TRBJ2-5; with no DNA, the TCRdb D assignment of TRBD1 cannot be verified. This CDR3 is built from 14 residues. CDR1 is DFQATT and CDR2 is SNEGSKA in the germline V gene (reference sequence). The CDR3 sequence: CSAREVGGGETQYF.

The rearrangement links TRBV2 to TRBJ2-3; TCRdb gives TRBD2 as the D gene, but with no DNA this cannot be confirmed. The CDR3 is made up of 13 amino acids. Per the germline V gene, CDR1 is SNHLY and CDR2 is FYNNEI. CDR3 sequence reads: CASRRTSTDTQYF.

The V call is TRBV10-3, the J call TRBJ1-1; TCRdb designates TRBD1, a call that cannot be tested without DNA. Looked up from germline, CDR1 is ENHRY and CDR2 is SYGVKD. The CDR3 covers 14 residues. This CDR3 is CAISPTGYRTEAFF.

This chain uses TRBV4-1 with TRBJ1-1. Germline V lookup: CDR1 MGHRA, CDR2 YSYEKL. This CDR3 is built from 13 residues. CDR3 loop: CASSQDAIQSAFF.

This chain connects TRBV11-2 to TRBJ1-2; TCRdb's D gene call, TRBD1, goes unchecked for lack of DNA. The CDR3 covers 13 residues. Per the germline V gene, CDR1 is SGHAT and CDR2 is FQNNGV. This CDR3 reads CASSLGQIFGYTF.

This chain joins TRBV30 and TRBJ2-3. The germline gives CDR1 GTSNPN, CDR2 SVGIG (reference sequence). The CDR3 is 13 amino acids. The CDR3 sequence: CAWSVSLTDTQYF.

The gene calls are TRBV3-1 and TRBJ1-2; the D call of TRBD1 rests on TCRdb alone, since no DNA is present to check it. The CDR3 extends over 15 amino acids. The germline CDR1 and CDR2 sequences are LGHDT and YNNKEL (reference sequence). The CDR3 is CASSFGTGGLYGYTF.